The rows below give T cell receptor beta chains drawn from one sample of a study of cytotoxic CD8 clonotypes in ibrutinib-treated CLL. The data were produced by immunoSEQ multiplex PCR, yet TCRdb's version contains in-frame clones alone and is incomplete. The sample lists 70,000 to 80,000 clones; less than 90% were seen once. Here the sequenced sample was PBMCs, taken after 24 months of ibrutinib treatment. The origin of the receptors is a human donor with chronic lymphocytic leukemia. Each CDR3 is given with its conserved first and last residue. D genes are given only for firm matches. The size field is filled for only some rows; it gives once, few, many or a size class.

>TRBJ2-5|-|TRBV2|TRBD2
CASSSNPGTSEKETQYF
TGTGCCAGCAGTTCAAACCCCGGGACTAGCGAGAAAGAGACCCAGTACTTC
>TRBJ2-1|-|TRBV7-2|TRBD2
CATSVAGGVDEQFF
TGTGCCACCTCGGTCGCGGGAGGGGTCGATGAGCAGTTCTTC
>TRBJ2-1|-|TRBV28|-
CASSPPTGDANNEQFF
TGTGCCAGCAGCCCCCCGACAGGCGACGCCAACAATGAGCAGTTCTTC
>TRBJ2-3|-|TRBV2|-
CASSGAWDTQYF
TGTGCCAGCAGTGGGGCGTGGGATACGCAGTATTTT
>TRBJ1-2|once|TRBV6-6|-
CASSQDTNYGYTF
TGTGCCAGCTCCCAGGACACTAACTATGGCTACACCTTC
>TRBJ2-5|-|TRBV5-1|TRBD2
CASSLAPSGRETQYF
TGCGCCAGCAGCTTGGCGCCTAGCGGGAGAGAGACCCAGTACTTC
>TRBJ2-5|-|TRBV29-1|-
CSGGGQPQETQYF
TGCAGCGGGGGCGGACAGCCCCAAGAGACCCAGTACTTC
>TRBJ2-3|few|TRBV5-1|-
CASSLGQVGDTQYF
TGCGCCAGCAGCTTGGGGCAGGTTGGAGATACGCAGTATTTT
>TRBJ2-5|-|TRBV6-6|TRBD2
CASRPGLAVEETQYF
TGTGCCAGCAGGCCGGGACTAGCGGTGGAGGAGACCCAGTACTTC
>TRBJ2-7|-|TRBV7-7|TRBD2
CAPEGLAGAYEQYF
TGTGCTCCCGAGGGACTAGCGGGAGCCTACGAGCAGTACTTC
>TRBJ1-2|-|TRBV18|-
CASSPSSQDGYTF
TGTGCCAGCTCACCATCGTCGCAGGATGGCTACACCTTC
>TRBJ2-1|-|TRBV27|TRBD2
CASSFSGRLYNEQFF
TGTGCCAGCAGCTTTAGCGGGAGGCTTTACAATGAGCAGTTCTTC
>TRBJ2-7|-|TRBV7-2|TRBD1
CASSFQLKDRADEQYF
TGTGCCAGCAGCTTCCAGCTCAAGGACAGGGCCGACGAGCAGTACTTC
>TRBJ2-7|few|TRBV4-1|-
CASSHQAGPYEQYF
TGCGCCAGCAGCCACCAAGCTGGACCCTACGAGCAGTACTTC